This T cell receptor beta chain emerged from a study of shared clonotypes between healthy human individuals. This clone turned up a few times. Roughly 30,000 T cell genomes (approximately 190 ng DNA) went into each sorted-subset replicate. TCRdb's copy holds only in-frame clones and misses some; the assay was immunoSEQ multiplex PCR. The sample contains 2 million to 3 million clones, 80% to 95% of which appear only once. The source of this sequence is a young man in good health. Some clones in this sample may be carry-over from other donors' samples. Sample: naive CD4+ T cells from PBMCs. Subset here: CD45RA+ positively selected.

CDR3: CASTHSSRAFF. The DNA of the CDR3 is TGTGCCAGCACCCACTCCTCCCGGGCTTTCTTT. This sequence joins TRBV28 and TRBJ1-1; D remains ambiguous. Per the germline V gene, CDR1 is MDHEN and CDR2 is SYDVKM. With 7 bases removed from V and 11 bases from J, the gap between germline ends came to 14 bases. The CDR3 spans 11 residues.